The 20 T cell receptor beta chains presented below share a single source sample, sequenced in a study of T cells in Graves' hyperthyroidism and ophthalmopathy. RNA transcripts provided the source from which TCR beta CDR3 regions were amplified. Carried out on the TCR CDR3, a first-round RT-PCR used the HTBI primer set. Via MiXCR, TCRdb re-called the multiplex PCR reads, giving one row per CDR3 protein. The profile shows more than 500,000 distinct CDR3 sequences, roughly a sixth of them singletons. The sample comprised blood. Receptors originate from a woman in her 30s with Graves' ophthalmopathy.

The CDR3 bases are TGTGCCAGCAGCGTAGGAATAACGGACCCAAACTATGGCTACACCTTC. The encoded protein is CASSVGITDPNYGYTF. The rearrangement uses TRBV9 and TRBJ1-2; D is undetermined. With 0 bases removed from V and 2 bases from J, the gap between germline ends came to 14 bases. This CDR3 is 16 amino acids long. CDR1 SGDLS and CDR2 YYNGEE come from the germline V gene.

This clonotype has just a few counts. This chain connects TRBV25-1 to TRBJ2-3, with 8 bases identical to TRBD2. The CDR3 is 17 residues long. With 4 bases clipped from V and 3 bases from J, the junction kept 12 bases outside the gene matches. Germline loops: CDR1 MGHDK, CDR2 SYGVNS. CDR3: CASSVWSGSSSTDTQYF. CDR3 sequence (DNA): TGTGCCAGCAGTGTCTGGAGCGGGAGTAGCAGTACAGATACGCAGTATTTT.

This clonotype was seen only a few times. The chain recombines TRBV7-6 with TRBJ2-5; 8 bases fit TRBD1. The CDR3 loop spans 15 amino acids. The J segment lost 5 bases and the V segment lost 0 bases, leaving 5 bases of the junction unmatched. The germline V gene encodes CDR1 SGHVS and CDR2 FNYEAQ. CDR3 DNA sequence: TGTGCCAGCAGCTTAGCTGGACAGGGCCGGGAGACCCAGTACTTC. Translated: CASSLAGQGRETQYF.

The chain couples TRBV5-4 to TRBJ2-3; D not resolved. Germline lookup yields CDR1 SGHNT and CDR2 YYREEE (reference sequence). The CDR3 is 15 residues long. The germline V and J ends were trimmed by 5 bases and 0 bases, with 13 bases remaining between them. The chain's CDR3 is CASSLIGTSTDTQYF. In DNA, the CDR3 is TGTGCCAGCAGTTTGATTGGTACAAGCACAGATACGCAGTATTTT.

This clonotype has more than one count but fewer than ten. The V call is TRBV20-1, the J call TRBJ2-1; 9 bases map to TRBD1. The length of the CDR3 is 15 residues. After removal of 0 bases from V and 9 bases from J, the junction contained 9 bases not matched to a gene. Germline V CDR1 and CDR2: DFQATT, SNEGSKA (reference sequence). CDR3 nucleotide sequence: TGCAGTGCTAGAGATGGTGGGACAGGGAACGCTGAGCAGTTCTTC. This translates into CSARDGGTGNAEQFF.

This clonotype was found a few times. V gene TRBV27 combines with J gene TRBJ2-2; no reliable D call. This CDR3 region has 13 residues. V dropped 5 bases and J dropped 10 bases, with 14 bases sitting between them. Germline V gene data show CDR1 as MNHEY and CDR2 as SMNVEV (reference sequence). For the CDR3, the DNA is TGTGCCAGCAGTCCCCCCGGGCAAACGGAGCTGTTTTTT. This codes for CASSPPGQTELFF.

This chain connects TRBV7-3 to TRBJ2-3; perhaps D is TRBD1 or TRBD2 (5 bases each). V lost 8 bases, J lost 5 bases, and 11 bases lay in between. There are 12 residues in the CDR3. Per the germline V gene, CDR1 is SGHTA and CDR2 is FQGTGA. The CDR3, as DNA: TGTGCCAGCTCTGGGGCGGGAGATACGCAGTATTTT. The encoded protein is CASSGAGDTQYF.

This clonotype has ten or more counts. The chain is built from TRBV28 and TRBJ1-6; TRBD1 agrees at 9 bases. Trimming took 6 bases from V and 7 from J; bases not matched to a gene: 1. The CDR3 runs to 13 residues. CDR1 MDHEN and CDR2 SYDVKM come from the germline V gene. The CDR3 DNA is TGTGCCAGCAGGGACAGGGGAAATTCACCCCTCCACTTT. Translating gives CASRDRGNSPLHF.

Only a few counts were recorded for this clonotype. V gene TRBV6-1 combines with J gene TRBJ2-2; D perhaps matches TRBD2 (5 bases). Germline-derived CDR1 and CDR2 are MNHNS and SASEGT. The CDR3 spans 14 residues. Trimming took 6 bases from V and 5 from J, leaving 13 bases between them. This CDR3 is CASSLTLVTGELFF. CDR3 nucleotide sequence: TGTGCCAGCAGCCTAACACTAGTAACCGGGGAGCTGTTTTTT.

This clonotype has a count of ten or more. The chain couples TRBV30 to TRBJ1-2; no firm D call. The CDR3 extends over 11 amino acids. The germline V and J ends were trimmed by 4 bases and 4 bases, with 7 bases remaining between them. Looked up from germline, CDR1 is GTSNPN and CDR2 is SVGIG (reference sequence). CDR3 amino acids: CAWTALYGYTF. For the CDR3, the DNA is TGTGCCTGGACCGCCCTCTATGGCTACACCTTC.

Many counts were recorded for this clonotype. This chain connects TRBV5-1 to TRBJ1-5; 8 bases are shared with TRBD1. The CDR3 extends over 13 amino acids. The ends lost 4 bases at V and 7 bases at J; junction bases unmatched: 4. The germline V gene has CDR1 SGHRS and CDR2 YFSETQ. The CDR3 spells CASSQTGEQPQHF. The DNA for the CDR3 is TGCGCCAGCAGCCAGACAGGGGAACAGCCCCAGCATTTT.

This chain uses TRBV7-2 with TRBJ2-4; 9 bases match TRBD2. Trimming cost V 5 bases and J 2 bases; bases outside gene matches: 13. Germline V gene data show CDR1 as SGHTA and CDR2 as FQGNSA. The CDR3 runs to 18 residues. CDR3 nucleotides: TGTGCCAGCAGCCCCCCCGGCGGGAGGGTCTCTTCCAAAAACATTCAGTACTTC. This codes for CASSPPGGRVSSKNIQYF. Variable domain in full (rest from reference TRBV7-2 and TRBJ2-4): GAGVSQSPSNKVTEKGKDVELRCDPISGHTALYWYRQSLGQGLEFLIYFQGNSAPDKSGLPSDRFSAERTGGSVSTLTIQRTQQEDSAVYLCASSPPGGRVSSKNIQYFGAGTRLSVL.

This clonotype was detected ten times or more. This chain joins TRBV28 and TRBJ1-5, with a weak D call TRBD1 (6 bases). Trimming cost V 5 bases and J 5 bases, with 16 bases left between them. The CDR3 has 15 residues. Germline V gene sequence: CDR1 MDHEN, CDR2 SYDVKM. The CDR3 DNA follows: TGTGCCAGCAGTCCCGGGACATTTTTTGATCAGCCCCAGCATTTT. Translation: CASSPGTFFDQPQHF.

This clonotype occurred many times. The V and J genes are TRBV5-1 and TRBJ2-7, with D possibly being TRBD2 (5 bases). The ends were cut back, 0 bases at V and 5 bases at J, with 9 bases in the middle. The CDR3 runs to 13 residues. Germline-derived CDR1 and CDR2 are SGHRS and YFSETQ. CDR3 nucleotides: TGCGCCAGCAGCTTGGCATGGGAGCACGAGCAGTACTTC. Translation: CASSLAWEHEQYF.

The V call is TRBV6-1, the J call TRBJ2-3; D may be TRBD2 (6 bases). The CDR3 runs to 16 residues. Germline CDR1 MNHNS, CDR2 SASEGT. Trimming cost V 7 bases and J 0 bases, with 17 bases left between them. CDR3 sequence: CASKLTRTTSTDTQYF. The CDR3 nucleotides are TGTGCCAGCAAACTAACTCGGACTACTAGCACAGATACGCAGTATTTT.

This clonotype was counted many times. The rearrangement links TRBV20-1 to TRBJ2-5, with TRBD1 identical over 7 bases. After removal of 6 bases from V and 5 bases from J, the junction contained 9 bases not matched to a gene. This CDR3 comprises 13 residues. Germline V gene data show CDR1 as DFQATT and CDR2 as SNEGSKA (reference sequence). The DNA for the CDR3 is TGCAGTGCCGAGGGGGCGCGTGTGGAGACCCAGTACTTC. Amino acid sequence: CSAEGARVETQYF.

As concerns this clonotype: A much more abundant neighbour one base away suggests this may be a read error. Written as DNA, the CDR3 is TGTGCCAGCAGCTTAGAGGGTCCTAGCGGGTTGGGCTACGAGCAGTACTTC. It yields the protein CASSLEGPSGLGYEQYF. The rearrangement joins TRBV7-9 to TRBJ2-7, with TRBD2 identical over 8 bases. The CDR3 spans 17 residues. Germline CDR1 is SEHNR and CDR2 is FQNEAQ (reference sequence). V trimming: 1 base; J trimming: 3 bases; junction bases outside the gene matches: 11. Using reference TRBV7-9 and TRBJ2-7 for the parts outside the CDR3, the full variable domain is DTGVSQNPRHKITKRGQNVTFRCDPISEHNRLYWYRQTLGQGPEFLTYFQNEAQLEKSRLLSDRFSAERPKGSFSTLEIQRTEQGDSAMYLCASSLEGPSGLGYEQYFGPGTRLTVT.

The chain carries TRBV2 and TRBJ2-5, with 9 bases fitting TRBD1. Germline V gene data show CDR1 as SNHLY and CDR2 as FYNNEI. This CDR3 spans 14 amino acids. V dropped 6 bases and J dropped 5; count of bases not matched to a gene: 7. CDR3 sequence: CASRHGTGSETQYF. CDR3 coding DNA: TGTGCCAGCAGGCATGGGACAGGGAGTGAGACCCAGTACTTC. Complete variable domain (other parts from reference TRBV2 and TRBJ2-5): EPEVTQTPSHQVTQMGQEVILRCVPISNHLYFYWYRQILGQKVEFLVSFYNNEISEKSEIFDDQFSVERPDGSNFTLKIRSTKLEDSAMYFCASRHGTGSETQYFGPGTRLLVL.

About this clonotype: A single base separates this from a much larger clone, so it may be a read error. The chain recombines TRBV5-1 with TRBJ1-2; 7 bases align to TRBD1. Germline V gives CDR1 SGHRS, CDR2 YFSETQ. There are 13 residues in the CDR3. The CDR3 DNA is TGCGCCAGCAGCTCCGGGACAGTATATGGCTACATCTTC. Translation: CASSSGTVYGYIF.

The chain couples TRBV30 to TRBJ2-5; D assignment may be TRBD1 or TRBD2 (5 bases each). Trimming cost V 0 bases and J 1 base, with 6 bases left between them. The length of the CDR3 is 13 residues. The V gene's germline CDR1 is GTSNPN and CDR2 SVGIG (reference sequence). CDR3 in DNA: TGTGCCTGGAGTGTGGGGGTCCAAGAGACCCAGTACTTC. Protein product: CAWSVGVQETQYF.